This T cell receptor (beta chain) appears in the sequencing data of a study of blood T cell repertoires in COVID-19. Across the whole study: Some COVID-19 samples were acute and others convalescent; all came from the United States, Italy and Spain.

Authors' data handling: Researchers report that nucleated cell counts were estimated from reference gene primer amplification. The method was immunoSEQ multiplex PCR; TCRdb's version includes in-frame clones alone and lacks a portion of them. The D gene and trimming were derived from the DNA, and the V and J assignments and clone size from that table. The sample contains 65,000 or so clones, more than 75% of which appear only once. What was sequenced was peripheral blood. The TCR comes from a man aged 45 to 65 with active COVID-19.

The CDR3 DNA is TGTGCCAGCAGTTCGCCACTAGCTCGGGATGAGCAGTTCTTC. Amino acids: CASSSPLARDEQFF. The V and J genes are TRBV6-2 or TRBV6-3 and TRBJ2-1, with D perhaps matching TRBD2 (6 bases). This CDR3 is built from 14 residues. The V gene's germline CDR1 is MNHEY and CDR2 SVGEGT. Between the trimmed V and J ends, which lost 4 bases and 8 bases, there was a span of 15 bases.